One sample yielded the 25 T cell receptor beta chains listed below, sequenced in a study of cytomegalovirus exposure and HLA in healthy donors. 60 Vbeta and 13 Jbeta primers were used in PCR. Assay used: immunoSEQ multiplex PCR; TCRdb lists only in-frame clones, some missing. The sample has 95,000 to 110,000 clones; roughly a tenth are singletons. The sample taken for sequencing was PBMCs. The receptor source for this set is a man aged 35 to 55 in good health and CMV-seropositive.

This chain joins TRBV11-1 and TRBJ2-2; D uncertain. The V and J ends lost 5 bases and 7 bases respectively, with 14 bases between them. There are 14 residues in the CDR3. The germline V gene has CDR1 SGHAT and CDR2 FQDESV (reference sequence). CDR3 protein: CASSHRVIGGELFF. CDR3 sequence (DNA): TGTGCCAGCAGCCATAGAGTAATTGGCGGGGAGCTGTTTTTT.

The J gene is TRBJ2-3, the V gene TRBV4-2; the match to TRBD2 covers 8 bases. This CDR3 comprises 18 residues. V dropped 0 bases and J dropped 4; count of bases not matched to a gene: 12. Germline CDR1 and CDR2: LGHNA and YNFKEQ. The CDR3 region has the DNA TGTGCCAGCAGCCAAGATCTGGGCGGGAGCGGGAGTGCAGATACGCAGTATTTT. Translation: CASSQDLGGSGSADTQYF.

A few counts support this clone. V gene TRBV7-2 combines with J gene TRBJ1-5; unclear D gene. Trimming cost V 1 base and J 4 bases, with 11 bases left between them. CDR1 is SGHTA and CDR2 is FQGNSA in the germline V gene. The length of the CDR3 is 15 residues. In DNA, the CDR3 is TGTGCCAGCAGCTTAGTCGGGTCCTTAAATCAGCCCCAGCATTTT. Protein sequence: CASSLVGSLNQPQHF.

This chain joins TRBV4-1 and TRBJ1-5, with TRBD1 matching 10 bases. The length of the CDR3 is 17 residues. Germline-derived CDR1 and CDR2 are MGHRA and YSYEKL. With 0 bases clipped from V and 3 bases from J, the junction kept 5 bases outside the gene matches. In DNA form, the CDR3 reads TGCGCCAGCAGCCAAGAAAGGGGACAGGGGTACAATCAGCCCCAGCATTTT. Encoded protein: CASSQERGQGYNQPQHF.

The rearrangement joins TRBV6-5 to TRBJ2-1; a possible D gene is TRBD1 (6 bases). This CDR3 region has 13 residues. V was cut by 2 bases and J by 6 bases, with 8 bases left in between. Germline values: CDR1 MNHEY, CDR2 SVGAGI. CDR3 in amino acids: CASSYLQGNEQFF. CDR3 nucleotide sequence: TGTGCCAGCAGTTACCTACAGGGCAATGAGCAGTTCTTC.

V and J are TRBV25-1 and TRBJ2-1; D is possibly TRBD1 (5 bases). Germline V CDR1 and CDR2: MGHDK, SYGVNS. The CDR3 has 12 amino acids. V lost 6 bases to trimming and J lost 4 bases, with 7 bases between them. The CDR3 spells CASRAGYNEQFF. CDR3 nucleotide sequence: TGTGCCAGCAGGGCAGGGTACAATGAGCAGTTCTTC.

The rearrangement uses TRBV7-3 and TRBJ2-5; 11 bases fit TRBD2. The ends lost 4 bases at V and 5 bases at J; junction bases unmatched: 6. Germline CDR1 SGHTA, CDR2 FQGTGA. This CDR3 has 15 amino acids. The DNA for the CDR3 is TGTGCCAGCAGCTCAGCTAGCGGGAGGATGGAGACCCAGTACTTC. Translation gives CASSSASGRMETQYF.

V and J are TRBV28 and TRBJ1-1; 8 positions agree with TRBD1. In germline, CDR1 is MDHEN, CDR2 SYDVKM. Losses at the gene ends were 3 bases for V and 11 bases for J; bases not matched to a gene: 11. This CDR3 has 14 residues. CDR3 in DNA: TGTGCCAGCAGTTTTCGGGCGACAGGGGTCGGGGCTTTCTTT. Its protein product is CASSFRATGVGAFF.

CDR3 sequence: CASSLTLGVTDTQYF. The CDR3 DNA sequence: TGTGCCAGCAGTTTAACTCTGGGAGTCACAGATACGCAGTATTTT. The chain couples TRBV27 to TRBJ2-3; the D gene is possibly TRBD2 (5 bases). The V gene lost 2 bases and the J gene lost 2 bases, with 11 bases spanning the gap. Germline CDR1 is MNHEY and CDR2 is SMNVEV (reference sequence). The CDR3 extends over 15 amino acids.

This clone was counted between two and nine times. This chain uses TRBV6-1 with TRBJ2-1; 7 bases map to TRBD2. V was pared by 10 bases and J by 2 bases, with 8 bases of the junction left unmatched. The CDR3 consists of 14 residues. Germline V gene data show CDR1 as MNHNS and CDR2 as SASEGT. The CDR3 coding sequence is TGTGCCATCCGGGCGGGAGTGGCCTACAATGAGCAGTTCTTC. This translates into CAIRAGVAYNEQFF.

This clone was observed a few times. The chain uses TRBV29-1 and TRBJ2-5; D perhaps matches TRBD2 (6 bases). The germline gives CDR1 SQVTM, CDR2 ANQGSEA. The CDR3 runs 15 residues. V lost 3 bases and J 6 bases, leaving 20 bases between the germline ends. This chain's CDR3 is CSVDIAGAEGKTQYF. The CDR3 nucleotides read TGCAGCGTTGACATCGCTGGGGCGGAGGGAAAGACCCAGTACTTC. Using reference TRBV29-1 and TRBJ2-5 for the parts outside the CDR3, the full variable domain is SAVISQKPSRDICQRGTSLTIQCQVDSQVTMMFWYRQQPGQSLTLIATANQGSEATYESGFVIDKFPISRPNLTFSTLTVSNMSPEDSSIYLCSVDIAGAEGKTQYFGPGTRLLVL.

This clone was observed a handful of times. The rearrangement links TRBV7-8 to TRBJ2-7; tentatively, D is TRBD2 (5 bases). The V gene's germline CDR1 is SGHVS and CDR2 FQNEAQ. This CDR3 region has 14 residues. V was clipped by 5 bases and J by 0 bases, with 11 bases between them. In DNA form, the CDR3 reads TGTGCCAGCAGCCCCGTTGGGAGCTCCTACGAGCAGTACTTC. Translating it yields CASSPVGSSYEQYF.

In the case of this clone: An end of the junction does not agree with germline; a read error may underlie this. This chain uses TRBV7-7 with TRBJ2-3; tentatively, D is TRBD1 (6 bases). Germline V gene data show CDR1 as SSHAT and CDR2 as FNYEAQ (reference sequence). The CDR3 covers 14 residues. The CDR3 coding sequence is TGTGCTAGCAGCTTAGAGGGGGTTTCAGATACGCAGTATTTT. Its translation: CASSLEGVSDTQYF.

This clone occurred a few times. J is TRBJ2-7 and V is TRBV7-2; 12 bases fit TRBD1. V was pared by 5 bases and J by 6 bases, with 5 bases of the junction left unmatched. There are 14 residues in the CDR3. Looked up from germline, CDR1 is SGHTA and CDR2 is FQGNSA. The chain's CDR3 is CASSPGDRGLEQYF. As DNA, the CDR3 is TGTGCCAGCAGCCCCGGGGACAGGGGGCTCGAGCAGTACTTC.

Only a few counts were recorded for this clone. V gene TRBV6-5 combines with J gene TRBJ1-6, with 7 bases that match TRBD1. After removal of 6 bases from V and 5 bases from J, the junction contained 7 bases not matched to a gene. There are 15 residues in the CDR3. Germline CDR1 and CDR2: MNHEY and SVGAGI. The CDR3 coding sequence is TGTGCCAGCAGGCCCCCGGGACAGAATAATTCACCCCTCCACTTT. Translated, it gives CASRPPGQNNSPLHF.

The gene calls are TRBV30 and TRBJ2-7; 13 bases align to TRBD2. The germline V gene encodes CDR1 GTSNPN and CDR2 SVGIG (reference sequence). The V and J ends lost 1 base and 3 bases, in that order; junction bases with no gene match: 21. This CDR3 contains 21 residues. CDR3 residues: CAWSASLGLAGWDTRNYEQYF. DNA for the CDR3: TGTGCCTGGAGTGCCTCCTTGGGACTAGCGGGGTGGGACACTCGAAACTACGAGCAGTACTTC.

J is TRBJ2-5 and V is TRBV19, with 13 bases identical to TRBD2. The CDR3 has 14 amino acids. V was clipped by 6 bases and J by 5 bases; unmatched bases: 3. The germline CDR1 and CDR2 sequences are LNHDA and SQIVND (reference sequence). CDR3 amino acids: CASRSTSGRETQYF. CDR3 DNA: TGTGCCAGTAGATCGACTAGCGGGAGGGAGACCCAGTACTTC.

V and J are TRBV7-3 and TRBJ2-3, with D perhaps TRBD2 (6 bases). Germline V gene lookup returns CDR1 SGHTA and CDR2 FQGTGA. The V end lost 2 bases, the J end lost 6 bases, and 15 bases lay between the germline ends. CDR3 length: 15 amino acids. In DNA form, the CDR3 reads TGTGCCAGCAGCTTATCCCTTGCGGGAAGGGATACGCAGTATTTT. Protein: CASSLSLAGRDTQYF.

This clone was detected a few times. The chain links TRBV6-1 to TRBJ2-3; D is unresolved. V lost 1 base and J 3 bases, leaving 11 bases between the germline ends. There are 15 residues in the CDR3. The germline V gene encodes CDR1 MNHNS and CDR2 SASEGT. CDR3 DNA sequence: TGTGCCAGCAGTGAAGAGCATGGTGGTACAGATACGCAGTATTTT. Translating gives CASSEEHGGTDTQYF.

The rearrangement links TRBV28 to TRBJ2-2; maybe TRBD1 (6 bases). The CDR3 is made up of 13 amino acids. The V gene lost 6 bases and the J gene lost 5 bases, with 10 bases spanning the gap. The V gene's germline CDR1 is MDHEN and CDR2 SYDVKM. CDR3 region: CASSQGFTGELFF. CDR3 coding DNA: TGTGCCAGCAGCCAGGGGTTTACCGGGGAGCTGTTTTTT.

This clone has more than one count but fewer than ten. The chain links TRBV7-2 to TRBJ1-5, with 7 bases that match TRBD1. Germline CDR1 and CDR2: SGHTA and FQGNSA. After removal of 5 bases from V and 7 bases from J, the junction contained 8 bases not matched to a gene. The CDR3 consists of 14 residues. CDR3 protein: CASSPQGLGQPQHF. In DNA, the CDR3 is TGTGCCAGCAGCCCACAGGGGTTAGGGCAGCCCCAGCATTTT.

Only a few counts were recorded for this clone. The chain couples TRBV9 to TRBJ2-7; tentative D call: TRBD1 (5 bases). The CDR3 has 13 residues. Trimming shortened V by 4 bases and J by 4 bases, and 12 bases separated the two germline ends. Germline V gene sequence: CDR1 SGDLS, CDR2 YYNGEE. Here the CDR3 DNA reads TGTGCCAGCAGCTTACAGGAGAGTTACGAGCAGTACTTC. Amino acids: CASSLQESYEQYF.

This clone was seen only a few times. This sequence joins TRBV13 and TRBJ2-7, with 11 positions matching TRBD1. CDR1 PRHDT and CDR2 FYEKMQ come from the germline V gene (reference sequence). Losses at the gene ends were 4 bases for V and 6 bases for J; bases not matched to a gene: 8. The CDR3 contains 15 residues. CDR3 nucleotide sequence: TGTGCCAGCAGCTCCGGGACAGGGGGTAGGGGCGAGCAGTACTTC. Translating it yields CASSSGTGGRGEQYF.

The table lists this clone with a few counts. The genes are TRBV11-2 and TRBJ2-1; 7 bases line up with TRBD1. The J segment lost 5 bases and the V segment lost 3 bases, leaving 10 bases of the junction unmatched. CDR3 length: 16 amino acids. From germline, CDR1 is SGHAT and CDR2 FQNNGV. CDR3 DNA sequence: TGTGCCAGCAGCTTGAGTGAGGGGGCGAGGAACAATGAGCAGTTCTTC. The encoded protein is CASSLSEGARNNEQFF.

This clone appeared a few times. The V gene is TRBV7-2, the J gene TRBJ2-5, with a weak D call TRBD2 (6 bases). The CDR3 contains 15 residues. V was trimmed by 8 bases and J by 5 bases, leaving 21 bases between them. Germline lookup yields CDR1 SGHTA and CDR2 FQGNSA. The CDR3 loop is CASSPEGLLQETQYF. For the CDR3, the DNA is TGTGCCAGCTCTCCCGAGGGACTTTTGCAGGAGACCCAGTACTTC.